One and the same sample provided the 13 T cell receptor beta chains below, sequenced in a study of CXCR3-negative and CXCR3-positive naive CD8 T cells. Study results and caveats: The TRB CDR3s that CXCR3-positive naive cells carried were more hydrophobic than those of CXCR3-negative naive cells.

The study made its TRB cDNA libraries by 5' RACE, adding UMI labels. From its re-call of the 5' RACE reads, TCRdb lists each CDR3 protein once, without DNA. The sample table includes 150,000 to 180,000 distinct CDR3 sequences. The antigens these receptors bind are not known. The sample comprised naive CXCR3+ CD8+ T cells from blood. Sample subset: CD45RO-CCR7+CD27+CD95- naive CD8+ T cells expressing CXCR3 (TNR3+). Receptors were obtained from a human donor in good health. Some clones in this sample may be carry-over from other donors' samples.

The genes are TRBV20-1 and TRBJ2-3; TCRdb's assignment of TRBD1 cannot be checked, as there is no DNA. There are 16 residues in the CDR3. Germline V gives CDR1 DFQATT, CDR2 SNEGSKA (reference sequence). CDR3: CSARDHRVSHTDTQYF.

The V and J genes are TRBV7-8 and TRBJ2-5; TCRdb lists TRBD2, though no DNA is available to test this call. The CDR3 has 20 amino acids. The germline gives CDR1 SGHVS, CDR2 FQNEAQ. This CDR3 is CASTLPRLVSQGGGQETQYF. Supplemented by reference TRBV7-8 and TRBJ2-5, the full variable domain reads GAGVSQSPRYKVAKRGQDVALRCDPISGHVSLFWYQQALGQGPEFLTYFQNEAQLDKSGLPSDRFFAERPEGSVSTLKIQRTQQEDSAVYLCASTLPRLVSQGGGQETQYFGPGTRLLVL.

V and J are TRBV12-3 or TRBV12-4 and TRBJ1-2; checking the TCRdb D call of TRBD1 is not possible without DNA. The CDR3 runs 19 residues. The CDR3 is CASSATPGQGAAANYGYTF.

The rearrangement uses TRBV7-9 and TRBJ2-7; absent DNA, TCRdb's TRBD2 call cannot be checked. The CDR3 is 18 amino acids. Germline V CDR1 and CDR2: SEHNR, FQNEAQ (reference sequence). CDR3: CASSLGEIWGALSYEQYF.

The V gene is TRBV5-1, the J gene TRBJ2-5; absent DNA, TCRdb's TRBD2 call cannot be checked. CDR1 and CDR2 (germline): SGHRS, YFSETQ. The CDR3 has 15 amino acids. This chain's CDR3 is CASSLEGPFQETQYF.

V usage is TRBV2 and J usage is TRBJ2-5; TCRdb calls TRBD2, which cannot be checked without DNA. The CDR3 sequence is 16 residues long. The germline V gene encodes CDR1 SNHLY and CDR2 FYNNEI. The CDR3: CAIPTVNGGAVETQYF.

The chain couples TRBV7-8 to TRBJ2-7; the D call from TCRdb, TRBD2, cannot be confirmed without DNA. The CDR3 is 15 residues long. In germline, CDR1 is SGHVS, CDR2 FQNEAQ. CDR3 amino acids: CASSSRREGGYEQYF.

The gene calls are TRBV6-5 and TRBJ2-1; TCRdb reports TRBD2, a call that lacks DNA to check it against. Germline loops: CDR1 MNHEY, CDR2 SVGAGI. This CDR3 has 12 residues. CDR3 sequence reads: CASSPSGREQFF.

V and J are TRBV12-3 or TRBV12-4 and TRBJ1-2; there is no DNA to check the TCRdb D call of TRBD1. The length of the CDR3 is 12 residues. The CDR3 spells CASSDRAYGYTF.

The chain is built from TRBV28 and TRBJ1-6. Germline loops: CDR1 MDHEN, CDR2 SYDVKM. The CDR3 is made up of 16 amino acids. The CDR3 is CASNLYGGEGNSPLHF. The whole variable domain, filled in from reference TRBV28 and TRBJ1-6, reads DVKVTQSSRYLVKRTGEKVFLECVQDMDHENMFWYRQDPGLGLRLIYFSYDVKMKEKGDIPEGYSVSREKKERFSLILESASTNQTSMYLCASNLYGGEGNSPLHFGNGTRLTVT.

The genes are TRBV4-3 and TRBJ2-1; the TCRdb D gene call, TRBD1, has no DNA to confirm it. Germline V CDR1 and CDR2: LGHNA, YSLEER. This CDR3 comprises 13 residues. The CDR3: CASSQGRAGGHHF.

The chain links TRBV9 to TRBJ2-3. Germline loops: CDR1 SGDLS, CDR2 YYNGEE. The CDR3 is made up of 12 amino acids. CDR3 protein: CASSSAVATQYF.

The rearrangement joins TRBV7-9 to TRBJ2-3; lacking DNA, the TRBD1 call made by TCRdb goes unchecked. CDR3 length: 16 amino acids. Germline loops: CDR1 SEHNR, CDR2 FQNEAQ (reference sequence). This chain's CDR3 is CASSDGQLDPFLTQYF. The entire variable domain, with the rest obtained from reference TRBV7-9 and TRBJ2-3, is as follows: DTGVSQNPRHKITKRGQNVTFRCDPISEHNRLYWYRQTLGQGPEFLTYFQNEAQLEKSRLLSDRFSAERPKGSFSTLEIQRTEQGDSAMYLCASSDGQLDPFLTQYFGPGTRLTVL.